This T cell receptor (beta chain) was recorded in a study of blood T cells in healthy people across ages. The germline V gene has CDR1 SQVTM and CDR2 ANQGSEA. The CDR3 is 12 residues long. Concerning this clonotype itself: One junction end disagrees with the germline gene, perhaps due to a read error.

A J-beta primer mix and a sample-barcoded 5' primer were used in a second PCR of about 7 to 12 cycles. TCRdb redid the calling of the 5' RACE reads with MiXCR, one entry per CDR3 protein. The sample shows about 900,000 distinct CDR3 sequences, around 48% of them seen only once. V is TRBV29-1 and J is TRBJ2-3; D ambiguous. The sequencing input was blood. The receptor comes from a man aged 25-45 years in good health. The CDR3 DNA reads TGCAGCGGTGAAGATGTCTGGGATACGCAGTATTTT. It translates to CSGEDVWDTQYF.